This entry features one T cell receptor (beta chain) sequence. The antigen is undetermined. The sample originates from a study of monozygotic twins with inflammatory bowel disease. Two rounds of nested PCR, of around 15 and 9 cycles, were run on TCRalpha and TCRbeta cDNA. TCRdb reanalyzed the 5' RACE reads and collapses them to one entry per CDR3 protein, without DNA. The specimen's table records approximately 210,000 distinct CDR3 sequences. The CDR3 extends over 13 amino acids. Germline V gives CDR1 MRHNA, CDR2 SNTAGT. Study-wide results and caveats: Differing T cell subtypes remained indistinguishable. Twins with IBD were found to have lower TCRbeta diversity (inverse Simpson) than healthy co-twins.

The source of this sequence is a human donor with ulcerative colitis or Crohn's disease, or a healthy co-twin of an affected twin (not recorded which). The rearrangement links TRBV6-4 to TRBJ2-1; with no DNA, the TCRdb D assignment of TRBD1 cannot be verified. Material: blood. The CDR3 sequence: CASSKTGTGEQFF.